This TCR beta chain was sequenced during a study of Graves' ophthalmopathy and Graves' hyperthyroidism. The CDR3 is 15 residues long. The germline gives CDR1 SGHRS, CDR2 YFSETQ. RNA served as the template for amplifying TCR beta CDR3 regions. The authors performed first-round RT-PCR with HTBI primers and then a second-round multiplex PCR. A single record per CDR3 protein comes from TCRdb applying MiXCR to the multiplex PCR reads. The table has 350,000 or so distinct CDR3 sequences, roughly 17% seen once. Concerning this clonotype: Antigen specificity is unknown. One end of the junction does not line up with germline, which may come from a read error.

Whole-study findings and limits: Researchers report that a 13-signature model separated ophthalmopathy from stable hyperthyroidism, posting almost 90% sensitivity and 75% to 84% specificity. Blood also held most thyroid clonotypes expanded above 0.001 frequency.

No donor had other autoimmune disease, uncontrolled infection, pregnancy or lactation. The diagnosis was founded upon clinical symptoms, serum thyroxine, TRAb, thyroid ultrasound and orbital computed tomography. The sequence came from an adult man with Graves' ophthalmopathy. The source material was peripheral blood. The chain recombines TRBV5-1 with TRBJ1-1; possibly TRBD1 for D (5 bases). CDR3 in amino acids: CASRQSIGVNTEACF. The CDR3 nucleotides are TGCGCCAGCAGGCAGAGCATAGGGGTGAACACTGAAGCTTGCTTT.